This TCR beta chain derives from a study of CD8 T cells in ankylosing spondylitis. General observations from the study: Disease-associated clones were reportedly significantly overrepresented in matched ankylosing spondylitis synovial fluid. Typical of ankylosing spondylitis blood, it appeared, was a TCR beta motif of under 10 highly homologous variants.

This clonotype was detected many times. Antigen unknown. Each TCR beta library was made by quantitative 5'-RACE that incorporated molecular barcodes. From the 5' RACE reads, TCRdb called clonotypes with MiXCR, one entry per CDR3 protein. The profile covers around 150,000 distinct CDR3 sequences, with more than 5.5% appearing a single time and roughly 12% taken by the ten largest. Sequencing was done on a sample of blood, either unsorted or a sorted T cell fraction (not recorded which). The receptor was isolated from a female donor with ankylosing spondylitis or in good health (not recorded which).

This CDR3 reads CASSLSDPILNTEAFF. CDR3 sequence (DNA): TGTGCCAGCAGCCTATCGGACCCTATATTGAACACTGAAGCTTTCTTT. The rearrangement uses TRBV7-2 and TRBJ1-1; D remains ambiguous. V was shortened by 5 bases and J by 0 bases, with 16 bases between the two germline ends. Germline V gene sequence: CDR1 SGHTA, CDR2 FQGNSA. The CDR3 runs 16 residues. Filled out from reference TRBV7-2 and TRBJ1-1, the complete variable domain reads GAGVSQSPSNKVTEKGKDVELRCDPISGHTALYWYRQSLGQGLEFLIYFQGNSAPDKSGLPSDRFSAERTGGSVSTLTIQRTQQEDSAVYLCASSLSDPILNTEAFFGQGTRLTVV.